The 17 T cell receptor beta chains in this list originate from one sample, sequenced in a study of immune cell composition in non-small cell lung cancer. The method was immunoSEQ multiplex PCR; TCRdb's version includes in-frame clones alone and lacks a portion of them. Here the sample spans some 11,000 clones, around 65% being singletons. Sequences were obtained from lung tumor tissue. These receptors were collected from a human donor with non-small cell lung cancer.

The genes are TRBV7-8 and TRBJ1-1; no definite D call. CDR1 is SGHVS, CDR2 FQNEAQ, per germline. Trimming shortened V by 5 bases and J by 3 bases, and 13 bases separated the two germline ends. CDR3 length: 14 residues. CDR3 coding DNA: TGTGCCAGCAGCCCACTGCGGGTGGACACTGAAGCTTTCTTT. It encodes CASSPLRVDTEAFF.

This clone appeared a few times. This CDR3 reads CASSETGTGELFF. CDR3 nucleotides: TGTGCCAGCTCAGAGACAGGGACCGGGGAGCTGTTTTTT. The chain employs TRBV18 and TRBJ2-2; 7 nucleotides match TRBD1. The germline V gene has CDR1 KGHSH and CDR2 LQKENI. V trimming: 5 bases; J trimming: 5 bases; junction bases outside the gene matches: 2. The CDR3 covers 13 residues.

The rearrangement links TRBV28 to TRBJ1-3; D remains ambiguous. Trimming took 10 bases from V and 0 from J, leaving 7 bases between them. The CDR3 runs to 12 residues. Germline V gives CDR1 MDHEN, CDR2 SYDVKM. This chain's CDR3 is CAIYSSGNTIYF. CDR3 coding DNA: TGTGCCATCTACAGCTCTGGAAACACCATATATTTT.

The gene calls are TRBV10-3 and TRBJ1-2, with a tentative D call TRBD1 (5 bases). The germline gives CDR1 ENHRY, CDR2 SYGVKD. The V end was cut by 0 bases, the J end by 8 bases, with 16 bases between. The CDR3 is made up of 15 amino acids. Here the CDR3 reads CAISESPGGVGGYTF. The DNA of the CDR3 is TGTGCCATCAGTGAGTCGCCCGGGGGGGTAGGAGGCTACACCTTC.

The chain recombines TRBV7-9 with TRBJ2-5; TRBD2 agrees at 8 bases. The CDR3 is 13 amino acids. CDR1 and CDR2 from the germline V gene are SEHNR and FQNEAQ (reference sequence). With V trimmed by 5 bases and J by 4 bases, 3 bases remained unmatched. The CDR3 DNA reads TGTGCCAGCAGCGCAACTAGCGGAGAGACCCAGTACTTC. It encodes CASSATSGETQYF.

This chain joins TRBV7-3 and TRBJ2-2; the D is unclear. Trimming left V 4 bases short and J 6 bases short, with 9 bases between. The CDR3 is 13 residues long. In germline, CDR1 is SGHTA, CDR2 FQGTGA. The CDR3 region has the DNA TGTGCCAGCAGCTACTATGGCGCCGGGGAGCTGTTTTTT. Amino acids: CASSYYGAGELFF.

This clone was found once. The chain joins TRBV7-8 to TRBJ2-7; perhaps TRBD2 as D (6 bases). The CDR3 spans 17 residues. The germline gives CDR1 SGHVS, CDR2 FQNEAQ. V lost 1 base and J lost 4, with 20 bases in between. The CDR3 region has the DNA TGTGCCAGCAGCTTAGTAGGCGCGGGAACGGGCCCATACGAGCAGTACTTC. This gives the protein CASSLVGAGTGPYEQYF.

This clone was counted only a few times. The gene calls are TRBV28 and TRBJ1-5; tentative D call: TRBD1 (6 bases). V dropped 6 bases and J dropped 8 bases, with 14 bases sitting between them. The CDR3 extends over 13 amino acids. Germline CDR1 and CDR2: MDHEN and SYDVKM. The CDR3: CASRSGTTEPQHF. The CDR3 DNA follows: TGTGCCAGCAGATCCGGGACAACCGAGCCCCAGCATTTT. The full variable domain, with the rest looked up from reference TRBV28 and TRBJ1-5, is DVKVTQSSRYLVKRTGEKVFLECVQDMDHENMFWYRQDPGLGLRLIYFSYDVKMKEKGDIPEGYSVSREKKERFSLILESASTNQTSMYLCASRSGTTEPQHFGDGTRLSIL.

The rearrangement uses TRBV7-2 and TRBJ2-3, with TRBD1 matching 7 bases. The ends lost 5 bases at V and 2 bases at J; junction bases unmatched: 7. The CDR3 has 15 residues. The germline CDR1 and CDR2 sequences are SGHTA and FQGNSA. In DNA, the CDR3 is TGTGCCAGCAGCCAAGACAGGGATTACACAGATACGCAGTATTTT. The encoded protein is CASSQDRDYTDTQYF.

Here the CDR3 DNA reads TGTGCCAGCAGTATGAACGCAGGGGGCTGGGAGACCCAGTACTTC. As protein: CASSMNAGGWETQYF. The rearrangement uses TRBV6-1 and TRBJ2-5; TRBD1 aligns across 8 bases. With 5 bases clipped from V and 5 bases from J, the junction kept 10 bases outside the gene matches. From germline, CDR1 is MNHNS and CDR2 SASEGT. The CDR3 loop spans 15 amino acids.

The DNA for the CDR3 is TGTGCCAGCAGCCCTAGCGGCTCCTACAATGAGCAGTTCTTC. Translation gives CASSPSGSYNEQFF. This rearrangement joins TRBV7-3 to TRBJ2-1; TRBD2 matches 7 bases. J lost 0 bases, V lost 5 bases, and 1 base had no gene match. CDR1 and CDR2 (germline): SGHTA, FQGTGA. This CDR3 contains 14 residues.

The chain links TRBV6-5 to TRBJ2-3, with 8 bases matching TRBD2. CDR1 and CDR2 (germline): MNHEY, SVGAGI. With 2 bases clipped from V and 8 bases from J, the junction kept 3 bases outside the gene matches. There are 13 residues in the CDR3. CDR3: CASSYPSGSTQYF. CDR3 in DNA: TGTGCCAGCAGTTACCCCAGCGGGAGTACGCAGTATTTT.

This chain uses TRBV18 with TRBJ1-4, with D perhaps matching TRBD1 (6 bases). Between the trimmed V and J ends, which lost 3 bases and 3 bases, there was a span of 8 bases. This CDR3 comprises 14 residues. In germline, CDR1 is KGHSH, CDR2 LQKENI. The CDR3 here is CASSPGAPNEKLFF. CDR3 DNA: TGTGCCAGCTCACCGGGGGCTCCTAATGAAAAACTGTTTTTT. Full variable domain (missing parts from reference TRBV18 and TRBJ1-4): NAGVMQNPRHLVRRRGQEARLRCSPMKGHSHVYWYRQLPEEGLKFMVYLQKENIIDESGMPKERFSAEFPKEGPSILRIQQVVRGDSAAYFCASSPGAPNEKLFFGSGTQLSVL.

The chain is built from TRBV2 and TRBJ2-3; D perhaps matches TRBD2 (6 bases). CDR1 SNHLY and CDR2 FYNNEI come from the germline V gene. This CDR3 is 16 amino acids long. V was trimmed by 3 bases and J by 6 bases, leaving 19 bases between them. The CDR3 nucleotides are TGTGCCAGCAGTGATCAAGGGCGGGGCCCCGGGGATACGCAGTATTTT. It yields the protein CASSDQGRGPGDTQYF.

V and J are TRBV5-1 and TRBJ1-2; 8 bases align to TRBD1. The CDR3 is 13 amino acids. Trimming cost V 0 bases and J 10 bases; bases outside gene matches: 5. The germline gives CDR1 SGHRS, CDR2 YFSETQ. CDR3 sequence (DNA): TGCGCCAGCAGCTTGGATGGGACAGGAGACTACACCTTC. Protein sequence: CASSLDGTGDYTF.

The chain combines TRBV2 with TRBJ1-1; D is uncertain. This CDR3 is 13 amino acids long. The V gene's germline CDR1 is SNHLY and CDR2 FYNNEI. The V end lost 7 bases, the J end lost 2 bases, and 11 bases lay between the germline ends. CDR3 coding DNA: TGTGCCAGCAATCCCCGTTTCAACACTGAAGCTTTCTTT. As protein: CASNPRFNTEAFF.

The chain uses TRBV27 and TRBJ2-1; TRBD2 matches at 12 bases. The CDR3 extends over 15 amino acids. Germline V gene lookup returns CDR1 MNHEY and CDR2 SMNVEV (reference sequence). The junction had 0 bases not matched to a gene; V was cut back by 3 bases and J by 3 bases. The CDR3 here is CASSLTSGSYNEQFF. The CDR3, as DNA: TGTGCCAGCAGTTTGACTAGCGGGAGCTACAATGAGCAGTTCTTC.